Listed below are T cell receptor beta chains from one sample, sequenced in a study of shared clonotypes between healthy human individuals. Repertoires were generated with immunoSEQ multiplex PCR, while TCRdb's copy carries only in-frame clones and drops some. The table includes around 940,000 clones, approximately 76% detected once. Sequencing used memory CD4+ T cells sorted from blood. All receptors come from a man younger than 30 in good health. Each CDR3 is given with its conserved first and last residue. D genes are given only for firm matches. Clone size is given for some rows only: seen once, a few or many times, or a class if the clone is expanded.

>TRBV6-1|NA|TRBJ1-1|few
TGTGCCAGCAGGACGACCGATACTGAAGCTTTCTTT
CASRTTDTEAFF
>TRBV4-3|NA|TRBJ1-2|NA
TGCGCCAGCAGCCGTATGAACTCCCAAGATGGCTACACCTTC
CASSRMNSQDGYTF
>TRBV6-4|TRBD2|TRBJ2-1|many
TGTGCCAGCAGTGACTCAGCTAGCGGGTCATACAATGAGCAGTTCTTC
CASSDSASGSYNEQFF
>TRBV5-5|TRBD1|TRBJ1-1|NA
TGTGCCAGCAGCTGGGCCACCTTGACAGGGTTCACTGAAGCTTTCTTT
CASSWATLTGFTEAFF
>TRBV5-4|NA|TRBJ2-5|NA
TGTGCCAGCAGCTTAAAAACTGGAGAAGAGACCCAGTACTTC
CASSLKTGEETQYF
>TRBV6-1|TRBD1|TRBJ1-2|NA
TGTGCCAGCAGTGTAAGGAGACAGGGGACCGGGAACTATGGCTACACCTTC
CASSVRRQGTGNYGYTF
>TRBV16|NA|TRBJ1-5|NA
TGTGCCAGCAGCCAGCTGGGCTCACAGAATCGGCCCCAGCATTTT
CASSQLGSQNRPQHF
>TRBV18|NA|TRBJ1-1|NA
TGTGCCAGCTACCGGGACACCGCCGACACTGAAGCTTTCTTT
CASYRDTADTEAFF
>TRBV2|TRBD2|TRBJ2-2|few
TGTGGCGGGGGGTCCGCGAACACCGGGGAGCTGTTTTTT
CGGGSANTGELFF
>TRBV10-3|NA|TRBJ1-5|NA
TGTGCCATCAGTGAACCGACAGGGCCCCAGCATTTT
CAISEPTGPQHF